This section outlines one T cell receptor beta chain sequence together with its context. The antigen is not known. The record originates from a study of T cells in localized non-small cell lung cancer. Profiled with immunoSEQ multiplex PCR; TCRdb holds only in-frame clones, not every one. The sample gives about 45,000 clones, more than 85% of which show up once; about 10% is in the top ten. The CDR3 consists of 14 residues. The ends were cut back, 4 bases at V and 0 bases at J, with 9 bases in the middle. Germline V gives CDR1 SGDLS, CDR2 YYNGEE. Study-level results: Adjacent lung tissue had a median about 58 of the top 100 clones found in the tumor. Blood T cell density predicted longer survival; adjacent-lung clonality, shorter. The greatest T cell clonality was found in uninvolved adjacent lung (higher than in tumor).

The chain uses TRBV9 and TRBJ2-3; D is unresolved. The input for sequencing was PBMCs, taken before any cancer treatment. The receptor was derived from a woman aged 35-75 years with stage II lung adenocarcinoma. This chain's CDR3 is CASSSSTSTDTQYF. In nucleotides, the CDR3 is TGTGCCAGCAGCTCCTCGACTAGCACAGATACGCAGTATTTT.